The 2 T cell receptor beta chains presented below share a single source sample, sequenced in a study of shared clonotypes between healthy human individuals. The data were produced by immunoSEQ multiplex PCR, yet TCRdb's version contains in-frame clones alone and is incomplete. The sample lists fewer than 3 million clones, 85% to 95% occurring once. The material sequenced was naive CD4+ T cells from PBMCs. Subset meaning: CD45RA+ positively selected. These receptors all come from a man aged 18 to 30 in good health. Some clones in this sample may be carry-over from other donors' samples.

This chain connects TRBV2 to TRBJ1-5; no firm D call. Trimming pared 6 bases from V and 10 bases from J, leaving 13 bases between. Germline V lookup: CDR1 SNHLY, CDR2 FYNNEI. The CDR3 runs 12 residues. The CDR3 spells CASSLLSGPQHF. Here the CDR3 DNA reads TGTGCCAGCAGCCTACTATCCGGACCCCAGCATTTT.

V usage is TRBV7-2 and J usage is TRBJ2-7, with 8 bases lining up with TRBD2. V was pared by 1 base and J by 4 bases, with 3 bases of the junction left unmatched. This CDR3 spans 14 amino acids. Germline V lookup: CDR1 SGHTA, CDR2 FQGNSA. CDR3 DNA: TGTGCCAGCAGCTTAGTGTCTAGCGGGTACGAGCAGTACTTC. Translated: CASSLVSSGYEQYF.